Listed below are T cell receptor beta chains from one sample, sequenced in a study of cytomegalovirus exposure and HLA in healthy donors. The protocol was immunoSEQ multiplex PCR, while the TCRdb copy is restricted to in-frame clones and leaves out a portion. The data show fewer than 150,000 clones, with 82% seen just once and 2.5% held by the top ten. The sequenced material came from PBMCs. The receptors stem from a male donor in good health and CMV-seronegative. Both conserved end residues are part of each CDR3. The D gene is left open where the match is weak.

TRBV9	TRBJ2-3	TRBD2	CASSVAAGAGPDTQYF
TRBV7-9	TRBJ2-1	TRBD2	CASRDGTSANNEQFF
TRBV30	TRBJ1-1	-	CDLPPQGPNTEAFF
TRBV29-1	TRBJ2-1	-	CSVGTYNEQFF
TRBV9	TRBJ1-2	-	CASSVGGRGGYGYTF
TRBV11-3	TRBJ2-7	TRBD2	CASSPTPGGHEQYF
TRBV7-3	TRBJ2-5	TRBD1	CASSLGQGTETQYF
TRBV19	TRBJ1-5	-	CASSWQGDQPQHF
TRBV5-3	TRBJ1-3	-	CARSLVRESGNTIYF
TRBV9	TRBJ1-1	TRBD1	CASSPPSGGNTEAFF
TRBV27	TRBJ1-5	-	CASSPRGVNQPQHF
TRBV10-1	TRBJ2-3	-	CASSVAGGNTQYF
TRBV5-4	TRBJ1-4	TRBD1	CASSIGGGRTNEKLFF
TRBV19	TRBJ2-5	-	CASSPIHQETQYF
TRBV9	TRBJ1-3	-	CASSARSGGNTIYF
TRBV28	TRBJ1-4	-	CASSPLVTGNEKLFF
TRBV2	TRBJ2-7	TRBD2	CASSPPAGEYEQYF
TRBV10-3	TRBJ2-3	-	CAISEGPRSVSTDTQYF
TRBV4-1	TRBJ2-2	-	CASSQGYRSGSGELFF
TRBV12-2	TRBJ2-1	-	CASRSSGPSYNEQFF